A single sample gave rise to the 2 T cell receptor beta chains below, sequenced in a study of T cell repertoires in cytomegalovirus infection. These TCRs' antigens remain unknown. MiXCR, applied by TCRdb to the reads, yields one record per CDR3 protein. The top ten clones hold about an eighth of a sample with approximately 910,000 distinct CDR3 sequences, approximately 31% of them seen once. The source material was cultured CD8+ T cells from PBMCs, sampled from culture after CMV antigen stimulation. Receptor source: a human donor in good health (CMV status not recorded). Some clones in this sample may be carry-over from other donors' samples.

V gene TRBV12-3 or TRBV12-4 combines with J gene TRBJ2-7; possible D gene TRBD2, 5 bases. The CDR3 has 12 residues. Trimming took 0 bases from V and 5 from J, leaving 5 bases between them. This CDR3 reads CASSLARDEQYF. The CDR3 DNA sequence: TGTGCCAGCAGTTTAGCGCGGGACGAGCAGTACTTC.

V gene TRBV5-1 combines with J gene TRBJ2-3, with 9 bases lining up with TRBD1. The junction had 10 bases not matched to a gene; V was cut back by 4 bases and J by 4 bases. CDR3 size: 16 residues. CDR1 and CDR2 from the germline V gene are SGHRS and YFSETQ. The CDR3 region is CASSDLRDRASDTQYF. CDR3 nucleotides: TGCGCCAGCAGCGACCTCCGGGACAGGGCCTCAGATACGCAGTATTTT.